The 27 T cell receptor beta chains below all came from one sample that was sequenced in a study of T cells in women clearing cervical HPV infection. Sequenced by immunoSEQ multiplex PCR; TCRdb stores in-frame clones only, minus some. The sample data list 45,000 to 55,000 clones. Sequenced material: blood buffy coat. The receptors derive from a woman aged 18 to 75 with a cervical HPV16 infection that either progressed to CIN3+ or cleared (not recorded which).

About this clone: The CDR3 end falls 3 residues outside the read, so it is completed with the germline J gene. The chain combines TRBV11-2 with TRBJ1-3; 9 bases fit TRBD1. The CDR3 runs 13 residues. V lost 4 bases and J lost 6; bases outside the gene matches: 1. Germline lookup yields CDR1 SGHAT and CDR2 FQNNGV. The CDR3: CASSWTGENTIYF. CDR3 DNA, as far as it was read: TGTGCCAGCAGCTGGACAGGGGAAAACACC.

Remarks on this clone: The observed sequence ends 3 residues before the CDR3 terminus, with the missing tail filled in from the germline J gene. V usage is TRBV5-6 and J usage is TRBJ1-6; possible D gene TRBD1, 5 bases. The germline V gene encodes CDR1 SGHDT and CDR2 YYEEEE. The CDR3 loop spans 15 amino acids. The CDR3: CASSLVGGGGSPLHF. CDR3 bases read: TGTGCCAGCAGCTTGGTGGGGGGTGGGGGTTCCCCC. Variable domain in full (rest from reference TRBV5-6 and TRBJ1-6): DAGVTQSPTHLIKTRGQQVTLRCSPKSGHDTVSWYQQALGQGPQFIFQYYEEEERQRGNFPDRFSGHQFPNYSSELNVNALLLGDSALYLCASSLVGGGGSPLHFGNGTRLTVT.

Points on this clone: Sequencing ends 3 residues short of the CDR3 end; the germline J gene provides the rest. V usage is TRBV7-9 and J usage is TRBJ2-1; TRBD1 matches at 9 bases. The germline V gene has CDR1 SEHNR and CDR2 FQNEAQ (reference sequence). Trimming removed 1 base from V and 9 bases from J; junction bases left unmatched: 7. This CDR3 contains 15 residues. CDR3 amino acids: CASSLGQGGWGEQFF. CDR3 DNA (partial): TGTGCCAGCAGCTTAGGACAGGGGGGGTGGGGTGAG.

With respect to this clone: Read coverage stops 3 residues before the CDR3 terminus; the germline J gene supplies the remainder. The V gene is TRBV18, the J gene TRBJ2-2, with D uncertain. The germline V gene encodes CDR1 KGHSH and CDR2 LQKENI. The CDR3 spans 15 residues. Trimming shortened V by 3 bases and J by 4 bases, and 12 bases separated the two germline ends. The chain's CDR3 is CASSPAAQVTGELFF. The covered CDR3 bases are TGTGCCAGCTCACCGGCTGCCCAGGTCACCGGGGAG.

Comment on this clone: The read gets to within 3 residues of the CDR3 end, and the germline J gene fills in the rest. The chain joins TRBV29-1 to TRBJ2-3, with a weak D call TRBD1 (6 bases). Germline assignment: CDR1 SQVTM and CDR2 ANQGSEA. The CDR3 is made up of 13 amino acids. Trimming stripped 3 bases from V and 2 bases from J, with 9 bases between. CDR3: CSVDRGYTDTQYF. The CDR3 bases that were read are TGCAGCGTTGACAGGGGCTACACAGATACG.

CDR3 region: CASSIVGLADNEAFF. The sequenced part of the CDR3 DNA is TGTGCCAGTAGTATAGTAGGACTAGCCGACAATGAG. The J gene is TRBJ1-1, the V gene TRBV19, with D uncertain. The read halts 3 residues ahead of the CDR3 end, with the missing end drawn from the germline J gene. There are 15 residues in the CDR3. Per germline, CDR1 LNHDA and CDR2 SQIVND (reference sequence).

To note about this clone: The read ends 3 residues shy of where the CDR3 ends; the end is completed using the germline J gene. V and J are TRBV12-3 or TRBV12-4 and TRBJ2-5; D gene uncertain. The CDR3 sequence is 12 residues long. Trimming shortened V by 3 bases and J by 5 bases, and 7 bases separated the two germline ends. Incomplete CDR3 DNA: TGTGCCAGCAGTTTCGTGTCGGAGACC. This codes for CASSFVSET. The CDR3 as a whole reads CASSFVSETQYF.

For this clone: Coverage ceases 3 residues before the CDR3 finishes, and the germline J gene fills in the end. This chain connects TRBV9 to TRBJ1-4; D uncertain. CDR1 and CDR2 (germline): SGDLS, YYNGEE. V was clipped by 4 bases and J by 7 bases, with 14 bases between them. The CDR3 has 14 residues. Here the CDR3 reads CASSPLGSSEKLFF. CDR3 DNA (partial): TGTGCCAGCAGCCCTCTAGGAAGTAGTGAAAAA. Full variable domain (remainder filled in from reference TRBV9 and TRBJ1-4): DSGVTQTPKHLITATGQRVTLRCSPRSGDLSVYWYQQSLDQGLQFLIQYYNGEERAKGNILERFSAQQFPDLHSELNLSSLELGDSALYFCASSPLGSSEKLFFGSGTQLSVL.

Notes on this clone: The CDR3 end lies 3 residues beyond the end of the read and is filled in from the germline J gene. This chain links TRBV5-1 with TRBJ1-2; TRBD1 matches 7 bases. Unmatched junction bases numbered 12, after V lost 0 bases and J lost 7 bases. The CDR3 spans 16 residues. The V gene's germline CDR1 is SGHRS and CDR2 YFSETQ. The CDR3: CASSLGGTDFRFGYTF. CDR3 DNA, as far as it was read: TGCGCCAGCAGCTTGGGGGGGACAGACTTCCGTTTTGGC.

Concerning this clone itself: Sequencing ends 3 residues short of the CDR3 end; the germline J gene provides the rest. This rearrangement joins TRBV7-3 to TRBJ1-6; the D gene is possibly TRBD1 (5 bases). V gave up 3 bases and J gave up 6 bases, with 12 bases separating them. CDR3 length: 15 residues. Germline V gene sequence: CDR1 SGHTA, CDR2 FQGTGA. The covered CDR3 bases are TGTGCCAGCAGCTTGGGGCAGGGACTTAATTCACCC. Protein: CASSLGQGLNSP. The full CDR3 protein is CASSLGQGLNSPLHF.

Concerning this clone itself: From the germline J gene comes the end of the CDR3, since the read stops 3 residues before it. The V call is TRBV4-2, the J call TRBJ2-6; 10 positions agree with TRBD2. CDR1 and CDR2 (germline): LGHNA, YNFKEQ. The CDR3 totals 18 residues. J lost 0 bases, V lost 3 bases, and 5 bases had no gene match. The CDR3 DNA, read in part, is TGTGCCAGCAGCCAGGCTAGCGGGGGAAGCTCTGGGGCCAACGTC. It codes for CASSQASGGSSGANV. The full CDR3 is CASSQASGGSSGANVLTF.

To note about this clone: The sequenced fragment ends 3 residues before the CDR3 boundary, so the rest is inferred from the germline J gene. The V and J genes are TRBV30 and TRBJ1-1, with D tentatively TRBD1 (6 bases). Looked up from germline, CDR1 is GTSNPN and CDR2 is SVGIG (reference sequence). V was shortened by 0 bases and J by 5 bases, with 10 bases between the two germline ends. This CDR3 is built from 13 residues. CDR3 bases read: TGTGCCTGGAGTGTACGAGGACAGACTGAA. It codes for CAWSVRGQTE. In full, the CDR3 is CAWSVRGQTEAFF.

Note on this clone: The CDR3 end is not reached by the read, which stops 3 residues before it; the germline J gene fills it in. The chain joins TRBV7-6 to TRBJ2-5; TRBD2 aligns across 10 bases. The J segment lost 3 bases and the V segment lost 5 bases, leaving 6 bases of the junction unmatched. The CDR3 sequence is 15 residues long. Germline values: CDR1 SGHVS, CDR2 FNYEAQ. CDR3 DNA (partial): TGTGCCAGCAGCCACAGGACTAGCGGAAAAGAGACC. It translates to CASSHRTSGKET. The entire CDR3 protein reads CASSHRTSGKETQYF. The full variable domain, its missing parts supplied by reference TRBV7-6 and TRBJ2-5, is GAGVSQSPRYKVTKRGQDVALRCDPISGHVSLYWYRQALGQGPEFLTYFNYEAQQDKSGLPNDRFSAERPEGSISTLTIQRTEQRDSAMYRCASSHRTSGKETQYFGPGTRLLVL.

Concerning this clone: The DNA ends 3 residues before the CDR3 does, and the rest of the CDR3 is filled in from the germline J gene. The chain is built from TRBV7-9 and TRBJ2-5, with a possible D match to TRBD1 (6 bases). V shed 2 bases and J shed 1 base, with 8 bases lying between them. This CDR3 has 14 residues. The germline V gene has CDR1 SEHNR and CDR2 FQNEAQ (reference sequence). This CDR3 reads CASSLTGFQETQYF. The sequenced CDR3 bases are TGTGCCAGCAGCTTAACAGGGTTCCAAGAGACC.

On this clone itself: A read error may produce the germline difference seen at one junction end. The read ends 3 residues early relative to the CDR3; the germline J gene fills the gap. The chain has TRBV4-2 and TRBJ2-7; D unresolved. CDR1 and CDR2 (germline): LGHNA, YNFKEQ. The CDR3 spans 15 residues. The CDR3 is CASSQDATHSYEQYF. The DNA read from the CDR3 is TGCGCCAGCAGCCAAGATGCAACACATTCCTACGAG.

CDR3 DNA (partial): TGTGCCTCACTTACAGGGTTCGGGGAG. It translates to CASLTGFGE. The whole CDR3 region reads CASLTGFGELFF. V gene TRBV30 combines with J gene TRBJ2-2; a weak D match, TRBD1 (6 bases). Read data end 3 residues before the CDR3 end; the end is taken from the germline J gene. Germline lookup yields CDR1 GTSNPN and CDR2 SVGIG (reference sequence). The CDR3 runs 12 residues. With 7 bases removed from V and 7 bases from J, the gap between germline ends came to 13 bases.

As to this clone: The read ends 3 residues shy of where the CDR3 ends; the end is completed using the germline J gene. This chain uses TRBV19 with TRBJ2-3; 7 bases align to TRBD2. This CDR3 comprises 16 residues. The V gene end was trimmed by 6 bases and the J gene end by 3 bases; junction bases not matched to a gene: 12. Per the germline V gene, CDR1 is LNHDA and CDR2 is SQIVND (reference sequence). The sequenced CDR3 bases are TGTGCCAGTAGACCGTTTGGCGTGGGGGGGACAGATACG. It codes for CASRPFGVGGTDT. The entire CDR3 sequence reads CASRPFGVGGTDTQYF.

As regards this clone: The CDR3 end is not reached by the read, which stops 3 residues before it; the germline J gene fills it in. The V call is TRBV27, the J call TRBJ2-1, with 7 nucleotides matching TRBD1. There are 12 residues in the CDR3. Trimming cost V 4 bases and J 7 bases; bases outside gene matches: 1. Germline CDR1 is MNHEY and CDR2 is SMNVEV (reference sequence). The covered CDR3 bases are TGTGCCAGCAGTTCCAGGGGGAATGAG. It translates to CASSSRGNE. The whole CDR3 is CASSSRGNEQFF.

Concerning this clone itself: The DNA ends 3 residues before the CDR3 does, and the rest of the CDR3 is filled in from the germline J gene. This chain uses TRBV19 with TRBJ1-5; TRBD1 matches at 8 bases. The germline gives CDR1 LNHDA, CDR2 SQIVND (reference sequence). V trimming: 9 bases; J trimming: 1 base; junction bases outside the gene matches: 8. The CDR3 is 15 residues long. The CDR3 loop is CASSGGAISNQPQHF. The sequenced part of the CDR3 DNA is TGTGCCAGCTCAGGGGGCGCGATCAGCAATCAGCCC.

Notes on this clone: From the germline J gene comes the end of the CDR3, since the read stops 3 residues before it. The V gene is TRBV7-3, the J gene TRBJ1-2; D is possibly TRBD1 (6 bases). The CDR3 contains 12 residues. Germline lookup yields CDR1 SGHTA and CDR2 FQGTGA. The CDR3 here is CASSKQGSGYTF. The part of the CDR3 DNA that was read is TGTGCCAGCAGCAAACAGGGCTCCGGC.

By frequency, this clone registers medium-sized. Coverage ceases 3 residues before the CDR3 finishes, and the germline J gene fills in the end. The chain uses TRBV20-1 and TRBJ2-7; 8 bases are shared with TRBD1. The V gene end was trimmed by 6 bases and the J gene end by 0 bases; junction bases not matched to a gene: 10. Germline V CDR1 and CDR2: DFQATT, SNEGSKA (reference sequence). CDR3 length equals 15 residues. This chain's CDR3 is CSAYYRGETSYEQYF. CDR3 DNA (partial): TGCAGTGCCTACTACAGGGGGGAAACCTCCTACGAG.

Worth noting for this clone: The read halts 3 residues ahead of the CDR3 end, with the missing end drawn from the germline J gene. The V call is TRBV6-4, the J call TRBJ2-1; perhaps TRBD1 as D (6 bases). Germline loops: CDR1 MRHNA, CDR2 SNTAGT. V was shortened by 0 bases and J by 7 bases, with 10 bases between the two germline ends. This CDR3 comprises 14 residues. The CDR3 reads CASSDSKQGNEQFF. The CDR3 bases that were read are TGTGCCAGCAGTGACTCGAAACAGGGAAATGAG.

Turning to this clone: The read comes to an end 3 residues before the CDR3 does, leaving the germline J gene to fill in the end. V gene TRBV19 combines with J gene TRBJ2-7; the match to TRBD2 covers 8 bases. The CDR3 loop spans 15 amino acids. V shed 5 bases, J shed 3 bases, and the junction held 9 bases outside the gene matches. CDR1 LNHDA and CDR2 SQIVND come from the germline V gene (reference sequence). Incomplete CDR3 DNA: TGTGCCAGTAGTCTCGGGGGGGAAGGGAACTACGAG. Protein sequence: CASSLGGEGNYE. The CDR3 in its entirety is CASSLGGEGNYEQYF.

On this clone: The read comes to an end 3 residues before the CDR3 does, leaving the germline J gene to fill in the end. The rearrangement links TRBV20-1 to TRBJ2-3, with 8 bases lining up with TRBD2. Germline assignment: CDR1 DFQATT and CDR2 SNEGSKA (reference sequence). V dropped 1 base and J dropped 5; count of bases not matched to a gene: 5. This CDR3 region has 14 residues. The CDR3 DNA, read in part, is TGCAGTGCTAGAGTGAGCGGGACTAGAGATACG. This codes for CSARVSGTRDT. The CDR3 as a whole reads CSARVSGTRDTQYF.

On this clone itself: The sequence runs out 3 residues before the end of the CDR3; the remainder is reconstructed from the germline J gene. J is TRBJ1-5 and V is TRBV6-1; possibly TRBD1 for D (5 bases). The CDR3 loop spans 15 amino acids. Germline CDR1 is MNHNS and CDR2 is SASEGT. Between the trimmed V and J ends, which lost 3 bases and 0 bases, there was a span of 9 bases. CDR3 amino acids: CASSDLTGSNQPQHF. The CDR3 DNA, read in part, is TGTGCCAGCAGTGATCTAACAGGTAGCAATCAGCCC.

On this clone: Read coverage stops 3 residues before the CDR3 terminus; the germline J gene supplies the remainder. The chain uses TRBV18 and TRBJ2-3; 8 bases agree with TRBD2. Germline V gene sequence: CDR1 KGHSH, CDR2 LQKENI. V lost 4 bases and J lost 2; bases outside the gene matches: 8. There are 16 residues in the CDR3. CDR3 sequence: CASSLNSGVSTDTQYF. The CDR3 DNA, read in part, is TGTGCCAGCTCACTTAATAGCGGGGTTTCCACAGATACG.

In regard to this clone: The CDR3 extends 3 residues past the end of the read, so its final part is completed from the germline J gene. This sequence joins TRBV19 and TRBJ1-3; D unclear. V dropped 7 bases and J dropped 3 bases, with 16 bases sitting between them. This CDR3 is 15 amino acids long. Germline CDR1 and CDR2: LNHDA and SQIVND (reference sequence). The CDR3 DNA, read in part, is TGTGCCAGTACTGTGGAACACAGTGGTGGAAACACC. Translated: CASTVEHSGGNT. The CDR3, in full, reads CASTVEHSGGNTIYF.